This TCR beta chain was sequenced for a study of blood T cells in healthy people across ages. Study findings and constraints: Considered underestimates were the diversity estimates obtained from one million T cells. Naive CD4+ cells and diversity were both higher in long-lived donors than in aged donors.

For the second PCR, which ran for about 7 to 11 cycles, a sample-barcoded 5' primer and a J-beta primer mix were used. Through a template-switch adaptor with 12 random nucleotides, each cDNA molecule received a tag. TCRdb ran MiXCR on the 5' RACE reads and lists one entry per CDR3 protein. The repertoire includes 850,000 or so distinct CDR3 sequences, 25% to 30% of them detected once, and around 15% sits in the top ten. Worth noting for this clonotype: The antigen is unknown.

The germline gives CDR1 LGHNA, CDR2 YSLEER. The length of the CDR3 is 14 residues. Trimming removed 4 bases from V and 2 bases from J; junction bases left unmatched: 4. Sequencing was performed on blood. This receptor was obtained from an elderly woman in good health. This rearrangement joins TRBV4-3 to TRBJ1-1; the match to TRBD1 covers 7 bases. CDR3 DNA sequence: TGCGCCAGCAGCCGAGGGACAGATAACACTGAAGCTTTCTTT. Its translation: CASSRGTDNTEAFF.